This is a list of T cell receptor beta chains from one sample in a study of blood T cells in healthy people across ages. TCRdb recomputed calls from the 5' RACE reads with MiXCR, one row per CDR3 protein. The table lists some 930,000 distinct CDR3 sequences, about 28% of them singletons. The sample also formed part of further work on T cells of mothers and their children.

The specimen sequenced was blood. The receptors originated from a woman aged 40 to 49 in good health. Both conserved end residues are part of each CDR3. A D gene is named only where the DNA matches it firmly. Rows give clone size only sometimes, using once, few, many, or a class for an expanded clone.

clone size	V gene	D gene	CDR3 length	J gene	CDR3 protein	CDR3 DNA
many	TRBV9	-	14	TRBJ2-3	CASSVQALTDTQYF	TGTGCCAGCAGCGTTCAAGCGCTCACAGATACGCAGTATTTT
-	TRBV7-2	TRBD1	14	TRBJ2-7	CASSLSTGADEQYF	TGTGCCAGCAGCTTATCTACAGGGGCGGACGAGCAGTACTTC
-	TRBV11-2	-	12	TRBJ2-7	CASSIGRYEQYF	TGTGCCAGCAGCATCGGTAGATACGAGCAGTACTTC
few	TRBV10-3	-	19	TRBJ2-7	CAISDPRGGPDGGGYEQYF	TGTGCCATCAGTGACCCCCGGGGTGGGCCGGATGGTGGTGGCTACGAGCAGTACTTC
many	TRBV29-1	-	14	TRBJ2-5	CSVEFPAGQETQYF	TGCAGCGTTGAATTCCCAGCTGGCCAAGAGACCCAGTACTTC
few	TRBV4-1	-	16	TRBJ1-5	CASSPDSIIGNQPQHF	TGCGCCAGCAGCCCCGACAGTATTATAGGCAATCAGCCCCAGCATTTT
-	TRBV20-1	-	12	TRBJ2-4	CSARTGNDIQYF	TGCAGTGCAAGGACCGGAAATGACATTCAGTACTTC
-	TRBV20-1	TRBD2	15	TRBJ2-3	CSAIGTSPGTDTQYF	TGCAGTGCTATTGGGACTAGCCCCGGCACAGATACGCAGTATTTT
-	TRBV14	-	15	TRBJ2-4	CASSQGKGRINIQYF	TGTGCCAGCAGCCAAGGCAAGGGGCGCATCAACATTCAGTACTTC
-	TRBV7-2	-	14	TRBJ2-4	CASSYTGTYNEQYF	TGTGCCAGCAGCTACACAGGGACTTACAATGAGCAGTACTTC
few	TRBV18	-	13	TRBJ2-7	CASSSGLEYEQYF	TGTGCCAGCTCATCCGGGCTAGAGTACGAGCAGTACTTC
-	TRBV7-2	-	12	TRBJ2-1	CASSLILNEQFF	TGTGCCAGCAGCTTAATTCTTAATGAGCAGTTCTTC
-	TRBV28	-	12	TRBJ1-2	CASSFKRYGYTF	TGTGCCAGCAGTTTCAAGAGGTATGGCTACACCTTC
-	TRBV4-1	-	14	TRBJ2-3	CASSQPQGADTQYF	TGCGCCAGCAGCCAACCCCAGGGAGCAGATACGCAGTATTTT
-	TRBV9	-	17	TRBJ2-3	CASSGRLGAGGTDTQYF	TGTGCCAGCAGCGGTCGTCTGGGGGCCGGGGGCACAGATACGCAGTATTTT
few	TRBV5-1	-	13	TRBJ1-1	CASSTRGDTEAFF	TGCGCCAGCAGCACGCGGGGGGACACTGAAGCTTTCTTT
-	TRBV28	-	13	TRBJ1-2	CASTKVGRYGYTF	TGTGCCAGCACCAAAGTGGGCCGATATGGCTACACCTTC
many	TRBV9	-	13	TRBJ2-1	CASSVAAVHEQFF	TGTGCCAGCAGCGTAGCTGCGGTCCATGAGCAGTTCTTC
-	TRBV6-1	-	12	TRBJ1-1	CASSEREQEAFF	TGTGCCAGCAGTGAACGGGAACAGGAAGCTTTCTTT
-	TRBV5-1	-	16	TRBJ2-5	CASSLATGVRWETQYF	TGCGCCAGCAGCTTGGCAACAGGTGTTAGGTGGGAGACCCAGTACTTC
-	TRBV19	TRBD2	18	TRBJ2-1	CANSITPLGGGAVDEQFF	TGTGCCAATAGTATAACCCCACTGGGCGGGGGGGCGGTGGATGAGCAGTTCTTC
-	TRBV10-3	-	15	TRBJ1-1	CAIRETGQGDTEAFF	TGTGCCATCAGGGAGACGGGACAAGGGGACACTGAAGCTTTCTTT
-	TRBV9	TRBD2	17	TRBJ2-5	CASSVGLAGATQETQYF	TGTGCCAGCAGCGTAGGACTAGCGGGAGCAACCCAAGAGACCCAGTACTTC
-	TRBV6-5	-	16	TRBJ1-1	CASRDLEGEVGTEAFF	TGTGCCAGCAGGGATTTAGAAGGGGAAGTTGGCACTGAAGCTTTCTTT
many	TRBV29-1	TRBD2	13	TRBJ2-5	CSVDGGNQETQYF	TGCAGCGTTGACGGGGGGAACCAAGAGACCCAGTACTTC
many	TRBV2	TRBD1	14	TRBJ1-2	CASRRPGQGYGYTF	TGTGCCAGCAGGAGACCGGGACAGGGGTACGGCTACACCTTC
-	TRBV6-5	TRBD1	15	TRBJ2-3	CASRAGGRGTDTQYF	TGTGCCAGCAGAGCAGGGGGAAGGGGCACAGATACGCAGTATTTT
-	TRBV7-2	-	14	TRBJ2-3	CASTLQSSTDTQYF	TGTGCCAGCACCCTCCAGAGCAGCACAGATACGCAGTATTTT
few	TRBV7-8	-	16	TRBJ2-1	CTSSLAISPGANEQFF	TGTACCAGCAGCTTAGCGATAAGTCCAGGTGCCAATGAGCAGTTCTTC
-	TRBV7-2	-	16	TRBJ2-4	CASSDSRRGAKNIQYF	TGTGCCAGCAGCGATAGCCGGAGGGGGGCCAAAAACATTCAGTACTTC
few	TRBV7-9	TRBD2	16	TRBJ2-1	CASSPSGRNSYNEQFF	TGTGCCAGCAGTCCTTCCGGGAGGAACTCCTACAATGAGCAGTTCTTC
few	TRBV19	-	16	TRBJ2-7	CASSATYGTRTYEQYF	TGTGCCAGTAGTGCTACCTACGGGACACGAACCTACGAGCAGTACTTC
-	TRBV29-1	-	16	TRBJ2-1	CSVSGEELSSCNEQFF	TGCAGCGTCTCCGGGGAGGAATTGAGCTCCTGCAATGAGCAGTTCTTC
-	TRBV7-3	-	17	TRBJ2-3	CASSFRGAGNRGDTQYF	TGTGCCAGCAGCTTTAGAGGGGCGGGGAATCGGGGAGATACGCAGTATTTT
-	TRBV28	-	13	TRBJ1-2	CASSLDSVSPYTF	TGTGCCAGCAGTTTGGACAGTGTAAGTCCCTACACCTTC
many	TRBV29-1	TRBD1	12	TRBJ1-4	CSGGTGGEKLFF	TGCAGCGGGGGGACAGGGGGCGAAAAACTGTTTTTT